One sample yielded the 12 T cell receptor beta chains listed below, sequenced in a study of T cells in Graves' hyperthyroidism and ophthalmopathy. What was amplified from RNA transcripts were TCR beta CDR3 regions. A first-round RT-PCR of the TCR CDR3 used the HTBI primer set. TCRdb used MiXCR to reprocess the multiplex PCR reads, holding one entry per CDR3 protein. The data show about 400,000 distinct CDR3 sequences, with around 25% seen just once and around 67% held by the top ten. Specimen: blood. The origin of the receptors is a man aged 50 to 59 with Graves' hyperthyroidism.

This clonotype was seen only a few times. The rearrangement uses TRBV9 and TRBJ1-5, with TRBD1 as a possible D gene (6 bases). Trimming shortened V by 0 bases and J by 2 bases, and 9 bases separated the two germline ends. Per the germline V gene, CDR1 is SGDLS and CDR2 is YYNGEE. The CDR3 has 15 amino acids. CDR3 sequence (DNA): TGTGCCAGCAGCGTAGGGTCAGGGGGCAATCAGCCCCAGCATTTT. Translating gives CASSVGSGGNQPQHF.

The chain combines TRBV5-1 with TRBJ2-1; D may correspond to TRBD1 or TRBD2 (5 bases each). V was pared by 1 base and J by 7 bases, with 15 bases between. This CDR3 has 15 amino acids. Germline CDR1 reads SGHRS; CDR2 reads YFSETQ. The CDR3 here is CASSLLGEGSNEQFF. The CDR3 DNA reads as TGCGCCAGCAGCTTGTTGGGAGAGGGGTCGAATGAGCAGTTCTTC.

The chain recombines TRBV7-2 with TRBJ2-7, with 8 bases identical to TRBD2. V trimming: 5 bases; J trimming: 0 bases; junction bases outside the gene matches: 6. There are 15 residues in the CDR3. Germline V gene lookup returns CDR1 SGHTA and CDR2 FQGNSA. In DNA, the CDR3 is TGTGCCAGCAGCCTACGACTAGCGCTCTCCTACGAGCAGTACTTC. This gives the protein CASSLRLALSYEQYF. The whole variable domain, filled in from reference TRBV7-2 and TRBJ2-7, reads GAGVSQSPSNKVTEKGKDVELRCDPISGHTALYWYRQSLGQGLEFLIYFQGNSAPDKSGLPSDRFSAERTGGSVSTLTIQRTQQEDSAVYLCASSLRLALSYEQYFGPGTRLTVT.

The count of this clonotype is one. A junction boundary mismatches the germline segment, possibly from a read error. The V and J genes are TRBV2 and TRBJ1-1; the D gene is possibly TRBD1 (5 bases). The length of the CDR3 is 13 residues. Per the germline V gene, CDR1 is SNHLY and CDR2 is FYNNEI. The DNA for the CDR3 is TGTGCCAACAGTGAACGCCGGGGGACTGAAGCTTTCTTT. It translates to CANSERRGTEAFF.

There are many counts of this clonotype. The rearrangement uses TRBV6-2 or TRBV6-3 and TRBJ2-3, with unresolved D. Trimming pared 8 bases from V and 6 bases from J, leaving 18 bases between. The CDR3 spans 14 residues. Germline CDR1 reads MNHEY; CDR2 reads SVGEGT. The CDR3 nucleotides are TGTGCCAGCCACCGACGGTCACCTCCGGATACGCAGTATTTT. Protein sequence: CASHRRSPPDTQYF.

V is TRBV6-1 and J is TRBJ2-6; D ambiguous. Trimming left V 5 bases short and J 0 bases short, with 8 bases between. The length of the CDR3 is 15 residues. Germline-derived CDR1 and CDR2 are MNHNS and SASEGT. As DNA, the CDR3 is TGTGCCAGCAGTCCAGTGGACTCTGGGGCCAACGTCCTGACTTTC. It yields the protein CASSPVDSGANVLTF.

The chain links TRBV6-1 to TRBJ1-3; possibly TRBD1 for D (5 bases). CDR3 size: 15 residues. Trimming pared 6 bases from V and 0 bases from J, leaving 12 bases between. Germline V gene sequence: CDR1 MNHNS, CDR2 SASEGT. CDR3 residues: CASRGTFSSGNTIYF. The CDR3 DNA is TGTGCCAGCAGAGGGACTTTCAGCTCTGGAAACACCATATATTTT.

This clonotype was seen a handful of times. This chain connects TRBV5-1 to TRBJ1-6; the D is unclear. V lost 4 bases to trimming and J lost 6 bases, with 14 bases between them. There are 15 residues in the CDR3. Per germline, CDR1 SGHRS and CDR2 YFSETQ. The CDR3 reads CASSPDGRSNSPLHF. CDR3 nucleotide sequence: TGCGCCAGCAGCCCAGACGGACGGAGTAATTCACCCCTCCACTTT.

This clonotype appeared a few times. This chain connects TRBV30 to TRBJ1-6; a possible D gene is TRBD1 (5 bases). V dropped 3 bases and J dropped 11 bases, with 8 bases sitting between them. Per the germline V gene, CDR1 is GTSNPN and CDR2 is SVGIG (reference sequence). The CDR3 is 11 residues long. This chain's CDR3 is CAWSPGAPLHF. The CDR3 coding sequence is TGTGCCTGGAGCCCGGGGGCACCCCTCCACTTT.

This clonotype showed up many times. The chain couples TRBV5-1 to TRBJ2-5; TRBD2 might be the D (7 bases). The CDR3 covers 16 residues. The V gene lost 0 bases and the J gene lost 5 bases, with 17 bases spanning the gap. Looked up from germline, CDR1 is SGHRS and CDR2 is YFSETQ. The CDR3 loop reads CASSLGTGGGSETQYF. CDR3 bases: TGCGCCAGCAGCTTGGGAACGGGGGGCGGTTCGGAGACCCAGTACTTC.

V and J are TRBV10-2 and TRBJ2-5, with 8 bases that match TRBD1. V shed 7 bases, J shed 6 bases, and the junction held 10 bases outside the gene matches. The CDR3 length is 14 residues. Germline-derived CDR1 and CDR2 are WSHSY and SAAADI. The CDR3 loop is CASKTQGAIKTQYF. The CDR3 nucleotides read TGCGCCAGCAAGACCCAGGGGGCGATAAAGACCCAGTACTTC.

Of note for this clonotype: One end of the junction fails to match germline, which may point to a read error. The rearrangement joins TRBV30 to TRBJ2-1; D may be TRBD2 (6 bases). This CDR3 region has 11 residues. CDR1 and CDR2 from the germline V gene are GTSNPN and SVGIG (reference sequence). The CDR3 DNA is TGTGCCTGGTGGACGGGAGCTGAGCAGCTCTTC. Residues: CAWWTGAEQLF.